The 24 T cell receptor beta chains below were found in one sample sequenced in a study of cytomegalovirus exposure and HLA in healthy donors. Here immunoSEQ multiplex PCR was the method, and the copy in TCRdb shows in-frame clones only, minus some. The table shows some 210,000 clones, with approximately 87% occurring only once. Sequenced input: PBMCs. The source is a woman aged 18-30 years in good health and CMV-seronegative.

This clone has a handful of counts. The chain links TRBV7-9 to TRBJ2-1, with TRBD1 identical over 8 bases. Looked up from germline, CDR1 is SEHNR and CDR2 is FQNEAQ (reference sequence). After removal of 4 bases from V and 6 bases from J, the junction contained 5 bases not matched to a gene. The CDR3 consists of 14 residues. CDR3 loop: CASSSDRGGNEQFF. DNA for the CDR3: TGTGCCAGCAGCTCAGACAGGGGTGGCAATGAGCAGTTCTTC.

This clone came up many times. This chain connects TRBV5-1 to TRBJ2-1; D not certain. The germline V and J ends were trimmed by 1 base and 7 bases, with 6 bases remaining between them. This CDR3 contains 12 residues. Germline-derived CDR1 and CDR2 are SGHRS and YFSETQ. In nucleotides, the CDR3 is TGCGCCAGCAGCTTGACGACGAATGAGCAGTTCTTC. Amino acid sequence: CASSLTTNEQFF.

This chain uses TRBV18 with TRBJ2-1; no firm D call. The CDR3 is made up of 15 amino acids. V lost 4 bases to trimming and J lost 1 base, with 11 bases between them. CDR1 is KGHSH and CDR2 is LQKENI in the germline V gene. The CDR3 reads CASSLVQESYNEQFF. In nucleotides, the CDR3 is TGTGCCAGCTCACTGGTTCAGGAGTCCTACAATGAGCAGTTCTTC.

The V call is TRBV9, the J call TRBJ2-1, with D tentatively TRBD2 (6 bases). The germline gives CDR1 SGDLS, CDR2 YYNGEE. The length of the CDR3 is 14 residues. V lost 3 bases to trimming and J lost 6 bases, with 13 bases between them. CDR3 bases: TGTGCCAGCAGCGACGGGGGTTCGGTCAATGAGCAGTTCTTC. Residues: CASSDGGSVNEQFF.

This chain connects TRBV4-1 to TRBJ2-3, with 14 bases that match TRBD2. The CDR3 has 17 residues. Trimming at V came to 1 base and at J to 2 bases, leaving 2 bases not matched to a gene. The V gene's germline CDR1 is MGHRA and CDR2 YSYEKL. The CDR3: CASSQVGLAGDTDTQYF. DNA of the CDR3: TGCGCCAGCAGCCAAGTGGGACTAGCGGGAGACACAGATACGCAGTATTTT.

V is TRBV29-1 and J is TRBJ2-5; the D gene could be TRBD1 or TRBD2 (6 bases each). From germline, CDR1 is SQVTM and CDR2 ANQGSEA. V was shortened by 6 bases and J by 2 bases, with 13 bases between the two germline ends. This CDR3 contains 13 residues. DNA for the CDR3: TGCAGCGTCGCCGGGGGCCTACAAGAGACCCAGTACTTC. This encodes CSVAGGLQETQYF.

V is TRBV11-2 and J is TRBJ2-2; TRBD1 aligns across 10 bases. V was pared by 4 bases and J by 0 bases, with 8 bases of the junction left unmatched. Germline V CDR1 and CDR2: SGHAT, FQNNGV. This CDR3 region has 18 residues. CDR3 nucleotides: TGTGCCAGCAGCTCCGACAGGGGGCGCCCATCGAACACCGGGGAGCTGTTTTTT. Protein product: CASSSDRGRPSNTGELFF.

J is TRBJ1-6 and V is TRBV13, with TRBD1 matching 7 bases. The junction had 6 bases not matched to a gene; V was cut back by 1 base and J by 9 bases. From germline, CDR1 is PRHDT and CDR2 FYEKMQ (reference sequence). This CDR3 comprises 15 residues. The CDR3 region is CASSLDATGVSPLHF. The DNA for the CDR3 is TGTGCCAGCAGCTTAGACGCCACAGGGGTTTCACCCCTCCACTTT.

CDR3 protein: CASKRDRGPTEAFF. Here the CDR3 DNA reads TGTGCCAGCAAGCGGGACAGGGGACCCACTGAAGCTTTCTTT. The chain links TRBV2 to TRBJ1-1; 10 bases match TRBD1. The V gene's germline CDR1 is SNHLY and CDR2 FYNNEI. CDR3 length equals 14 residues. Trimming removed 7 bases from V and 4 bases from J; junction bases left unmatched: 6.

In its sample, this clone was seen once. CDR3 nucleotide sequence: TGCGCCAGCAGCCAAGTGAGGGGTAGATTATCCGGGGAAAAACTGTTTTTT. Translating it yields CASSQVRGRLSGEKLFF. This sequence joins TRBV4-1 and TRBJ1-4; a possible D gene is TRBD1 (5 bases). V was cut by 1 base and J by 8 bases, with 20 bases left in between. This CDR3 is 17 amino acids long. From germline, CDR1 is MGHRA and CDR2 YSYEKL.

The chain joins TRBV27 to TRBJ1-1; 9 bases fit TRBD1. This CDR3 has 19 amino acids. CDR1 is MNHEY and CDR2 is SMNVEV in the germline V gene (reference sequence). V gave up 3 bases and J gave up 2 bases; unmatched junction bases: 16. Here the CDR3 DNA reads TGTGCCAGCAGTTTCGCCCCAGGACAGGGGCAGAAATTTAACACTGAAGCTTTCTTT. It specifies CASSFAPGQGQKFNTEAFF.

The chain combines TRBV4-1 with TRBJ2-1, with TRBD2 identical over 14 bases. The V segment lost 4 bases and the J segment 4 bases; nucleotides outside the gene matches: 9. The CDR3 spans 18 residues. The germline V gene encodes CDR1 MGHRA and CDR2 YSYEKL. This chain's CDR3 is CASSRGLAGGGGYNEQFF. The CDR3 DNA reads TGCGCCAGCAGCCGAGGACTAGCGGGGGGCGGAGGGTACAATGAGCAGTTCTTC.

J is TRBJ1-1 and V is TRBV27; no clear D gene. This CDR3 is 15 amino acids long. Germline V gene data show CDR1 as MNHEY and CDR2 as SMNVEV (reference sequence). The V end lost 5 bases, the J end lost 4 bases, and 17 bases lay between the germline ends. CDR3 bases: TGTGCCAGCAGTCACAAACTCGGGTTGGGCACTGAAGCTTTCTTT. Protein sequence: CASSHKLGLGTEAFF.

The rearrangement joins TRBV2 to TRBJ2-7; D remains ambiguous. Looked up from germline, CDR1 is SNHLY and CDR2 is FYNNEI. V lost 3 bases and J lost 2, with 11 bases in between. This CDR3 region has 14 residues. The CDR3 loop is CASSDRLGTYEQYF. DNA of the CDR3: TGTGCCAGCAGTGACAGACTGGGGACCTACGAGCAGTACTTC. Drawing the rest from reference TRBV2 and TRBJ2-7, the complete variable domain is EPEVTQTPSHQVTQMGQEVILRCVPISNHLYFYWYRQILGQKVEFLVSFYNNEISEKSEIFDDQFSVERPDGSNFTLKIRSTKLEDSAMYFCASSDRLGTYEQYFGPGTRLTVT.

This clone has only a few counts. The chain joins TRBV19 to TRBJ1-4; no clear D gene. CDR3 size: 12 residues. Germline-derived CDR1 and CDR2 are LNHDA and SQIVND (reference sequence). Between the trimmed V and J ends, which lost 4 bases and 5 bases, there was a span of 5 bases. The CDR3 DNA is TGTGCCAGTAGTACTACAAATGAAAAACTGTTTTTT. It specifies CASSTTNEKLFF.

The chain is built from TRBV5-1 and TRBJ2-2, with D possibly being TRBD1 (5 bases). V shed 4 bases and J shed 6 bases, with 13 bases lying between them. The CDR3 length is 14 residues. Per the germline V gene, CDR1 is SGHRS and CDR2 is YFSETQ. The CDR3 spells CASSGVQVSGELFF. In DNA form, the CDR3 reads TGCGCCAGCAGCGGAGTACAGGTCTCCGGGGAGCTGTTTTTT.

The CDR3: CASSVGYSGSSGYEQYF. CDR3 DNA: TGTGCCAGCAGCGTAGGGTATAGCGGGAGTAGTGGGTACGAGCAGTACTTC. This sequence joins TRBV9 and TRBJ2-7; TRBD2 matches 9 bases. The trim removed 0 bases at V and 4 bases at J, leaving 11 bases unmatched. The CDR3 is 17 residues long. Germline CDR1 is SGDLS and CDR2 is YYNGEE.

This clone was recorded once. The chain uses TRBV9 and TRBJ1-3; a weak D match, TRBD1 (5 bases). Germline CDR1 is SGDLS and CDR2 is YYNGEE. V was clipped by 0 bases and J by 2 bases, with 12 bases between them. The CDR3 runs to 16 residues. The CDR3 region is CASSVDGGSAGNTIYF. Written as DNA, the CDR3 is TGTGCCAGCAGCGTAGATGGGGGTTCGGCTGGAAACACCATATATTTT.

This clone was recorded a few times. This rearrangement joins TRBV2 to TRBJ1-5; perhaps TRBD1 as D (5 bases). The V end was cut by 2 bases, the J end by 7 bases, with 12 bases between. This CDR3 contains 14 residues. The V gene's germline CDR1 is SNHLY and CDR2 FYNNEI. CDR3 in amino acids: CASSEIGAVQPQHF. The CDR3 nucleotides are TGTGCCAGCAGTGAAATAGGGGCGGTGCAGCCCCAGCATTTT.

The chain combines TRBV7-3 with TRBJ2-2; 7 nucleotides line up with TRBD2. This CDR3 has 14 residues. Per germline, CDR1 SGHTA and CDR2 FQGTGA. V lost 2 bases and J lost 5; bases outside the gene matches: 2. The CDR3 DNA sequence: TGTGCCAGCAGCTTACTTAGCGGGACCGGGGAGCTGTTTTTT. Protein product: CASSLLSGTGELFF.

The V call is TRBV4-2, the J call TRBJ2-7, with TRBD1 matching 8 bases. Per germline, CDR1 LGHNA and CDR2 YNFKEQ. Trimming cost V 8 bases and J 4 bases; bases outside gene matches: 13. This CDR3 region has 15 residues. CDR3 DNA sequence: TGTGCCAGCGGTAGATCTGGACAGGGTACGTACGAGCAGTACTTC. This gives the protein CASGRSGQGTYEQYF.

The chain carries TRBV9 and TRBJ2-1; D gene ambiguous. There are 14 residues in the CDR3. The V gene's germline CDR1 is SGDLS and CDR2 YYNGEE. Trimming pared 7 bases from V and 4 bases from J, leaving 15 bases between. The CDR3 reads CASLFWEGYNEQFF. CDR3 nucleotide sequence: TGTGCCAGCCTATTTTGGGAAGGTTACAATGAGCAGTTCTTC.

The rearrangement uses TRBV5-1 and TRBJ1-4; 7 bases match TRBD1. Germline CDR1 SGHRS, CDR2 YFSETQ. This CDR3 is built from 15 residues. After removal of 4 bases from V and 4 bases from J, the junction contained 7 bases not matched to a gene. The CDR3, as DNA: TGCGCCAGCAGCCTATGGGACAGTAATAATGAAAAACTGTTTTTT. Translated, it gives CASSLWDSNNEKLFF. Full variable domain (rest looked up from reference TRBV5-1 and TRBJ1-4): KAGVTQTPRYLIKTRGQQVTLSCSPISGHRSVSWYQQTPGQGLQFLFEYFSETQRNKGNFPGRFSGRQFSNSRSEMNVSTLELGDSALYLCASSLWDSNNEKLFFGSGTQLSVL.

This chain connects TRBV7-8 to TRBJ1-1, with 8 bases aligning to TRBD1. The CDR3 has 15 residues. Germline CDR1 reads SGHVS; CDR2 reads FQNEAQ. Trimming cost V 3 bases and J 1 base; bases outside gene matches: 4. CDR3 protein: CASSFQGARNTEAFF. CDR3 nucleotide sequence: TGTGCCAGCAGCTTCCAGGGGGCTCGGAACACTGAAGCTTTCTTT.